This T cell receptor beta chain was identified in a study of glioma-infiltrating T cells. Amplification of TCR alpha and beta CDR3 regions from RNA used iRepertoire nested multiplex PCR. One entry per CDR3 protein results from TCRdb running MiXCR on the multiplex PCR reads. This sample has some 16,000 distinct CDR3 sequences, with roughly 64% found just once. The germline V gene has CDR1 MNHNS and CDR2 SASEGT. Trimming removed 8 bases at V and 2 bases at J, with 12 bases between. CDR3 length equals 13 residues. Sequenced: glioma tissue, nonneoplastic brain tissue, or PBMCs (not recorded which). The clonotype originates from a human donor with low-grade glioma or glioblastoma, undergoing nonglioma brain surgery, or in good health (not recorded which). V is TRBV6-1 and J is TRBJ1-2; D might be TRBD1 (6 bases). The CDR3 protein is CASGNQGNYGYTF. CDR3 in DNA: TGTGCCAGCGGAAACCAGGGGAACTATGGCTACACCTTC.